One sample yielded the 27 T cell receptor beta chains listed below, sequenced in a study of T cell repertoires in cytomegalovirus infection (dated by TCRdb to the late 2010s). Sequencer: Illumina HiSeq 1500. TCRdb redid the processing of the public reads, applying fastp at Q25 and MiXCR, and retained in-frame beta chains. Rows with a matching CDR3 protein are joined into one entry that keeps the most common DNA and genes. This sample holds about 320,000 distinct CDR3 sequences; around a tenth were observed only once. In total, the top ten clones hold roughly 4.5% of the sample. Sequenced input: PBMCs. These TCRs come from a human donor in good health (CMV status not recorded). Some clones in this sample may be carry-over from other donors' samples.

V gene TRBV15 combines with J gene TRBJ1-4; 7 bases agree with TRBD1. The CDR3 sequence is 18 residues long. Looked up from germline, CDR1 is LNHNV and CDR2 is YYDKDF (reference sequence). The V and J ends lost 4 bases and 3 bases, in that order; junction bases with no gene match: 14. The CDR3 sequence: CATSTRGVSETPNEKLFF. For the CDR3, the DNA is TGTGCCACCAGCACCAGGGGGGTTTCCGAGACACCTAATGAAAAACTGTTTTTT.

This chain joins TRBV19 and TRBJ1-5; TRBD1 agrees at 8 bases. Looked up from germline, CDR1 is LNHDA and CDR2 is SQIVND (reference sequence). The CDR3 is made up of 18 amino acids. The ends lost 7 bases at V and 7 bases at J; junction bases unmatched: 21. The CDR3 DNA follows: TGTGCCAGTACCTCCCACCCCGGGACAGGTCTTCTAGGACAGCCCCAGCATTTT. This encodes CASTSHPGTGLLGQPQHF.

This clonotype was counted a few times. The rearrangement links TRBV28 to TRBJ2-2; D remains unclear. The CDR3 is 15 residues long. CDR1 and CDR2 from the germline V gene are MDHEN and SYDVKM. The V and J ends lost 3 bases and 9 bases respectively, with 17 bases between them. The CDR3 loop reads CASSLVAPINRELFF. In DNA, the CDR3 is TGTGCCAGCAGTTTGGTAGCCCCTATCAACCGGGAGCTGTTTTTT.

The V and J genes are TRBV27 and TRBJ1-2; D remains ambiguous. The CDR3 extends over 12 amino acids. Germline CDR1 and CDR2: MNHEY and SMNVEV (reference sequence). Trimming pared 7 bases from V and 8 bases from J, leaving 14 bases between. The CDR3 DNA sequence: TGTGCCAGCACCGAACGGGGAGCGGGCTACACCTTC. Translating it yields CASTERGAGYTF.

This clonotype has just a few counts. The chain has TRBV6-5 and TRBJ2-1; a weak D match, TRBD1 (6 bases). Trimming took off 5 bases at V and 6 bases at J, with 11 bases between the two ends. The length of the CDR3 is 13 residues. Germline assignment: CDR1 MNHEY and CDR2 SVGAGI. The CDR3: CASSQGHTNEQFF. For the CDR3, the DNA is TGTGCCAGCAGTCAGGGACACACCAATGAGCAGTTCTTC.

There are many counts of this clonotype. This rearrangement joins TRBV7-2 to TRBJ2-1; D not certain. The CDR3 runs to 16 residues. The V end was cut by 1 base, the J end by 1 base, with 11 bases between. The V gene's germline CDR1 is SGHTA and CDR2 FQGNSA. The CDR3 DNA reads TGTGCCAGCAGCTTAGATTCAACGGTATCCTACAATGAGCAGTTCTTC. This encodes CASSLDSTVSYNEQFF.

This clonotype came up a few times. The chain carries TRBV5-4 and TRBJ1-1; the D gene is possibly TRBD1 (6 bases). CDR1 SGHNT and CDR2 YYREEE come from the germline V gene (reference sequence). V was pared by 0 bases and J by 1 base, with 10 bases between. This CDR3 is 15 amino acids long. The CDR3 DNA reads TGTGCCAGCAGCTTGGCCAAGGGGGGGAACACTGAAGCTTTCTTT. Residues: CASSLAKGGNTEAFF.

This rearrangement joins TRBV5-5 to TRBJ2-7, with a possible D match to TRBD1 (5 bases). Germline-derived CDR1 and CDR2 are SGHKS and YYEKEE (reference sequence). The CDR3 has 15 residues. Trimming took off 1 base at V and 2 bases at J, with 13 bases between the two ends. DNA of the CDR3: TGTGCCAGCAGCTTGATATACGACAGTACCTACGAGCAGTACTTC. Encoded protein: CASSLIYDSTYEQYF. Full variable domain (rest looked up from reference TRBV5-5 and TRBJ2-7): DAGVTQSPTHLIKTRGQQVTLRCSPISGHKSVSWYQQVLGQGPQFIFQYYEKEERGRGNFPDRFSARQFPNYSSELNVNALLLGDSALYLCASSLIYDSTYEQYFGPGTRLTVT.

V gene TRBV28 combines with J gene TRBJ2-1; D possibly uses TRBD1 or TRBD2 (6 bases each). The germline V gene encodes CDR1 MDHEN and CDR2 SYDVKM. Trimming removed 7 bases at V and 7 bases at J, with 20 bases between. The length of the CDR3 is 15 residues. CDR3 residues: CASTPGGPRWNEQFF. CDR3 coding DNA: TGTGCCAGCACCCCTGGGGGGCCGCGGTGGAATGAGCAGTTCTTC.

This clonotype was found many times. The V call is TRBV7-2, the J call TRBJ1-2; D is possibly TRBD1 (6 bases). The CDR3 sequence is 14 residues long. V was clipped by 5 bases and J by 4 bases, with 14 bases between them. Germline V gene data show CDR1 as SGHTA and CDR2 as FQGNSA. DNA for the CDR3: TGTGCCAGCAGCCCATCCCCACAGGGCTATGGCTACACCTTC. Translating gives CASSPSPQGYGYTF.

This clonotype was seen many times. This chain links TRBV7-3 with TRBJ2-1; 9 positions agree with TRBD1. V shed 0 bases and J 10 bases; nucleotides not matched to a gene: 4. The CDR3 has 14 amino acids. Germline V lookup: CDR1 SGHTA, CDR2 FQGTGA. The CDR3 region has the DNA TGTGCCAGCAGCTTAACGGGGGGACAGGGCGAGCAGTTCTTC. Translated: CASSLTGGQGEQFF.

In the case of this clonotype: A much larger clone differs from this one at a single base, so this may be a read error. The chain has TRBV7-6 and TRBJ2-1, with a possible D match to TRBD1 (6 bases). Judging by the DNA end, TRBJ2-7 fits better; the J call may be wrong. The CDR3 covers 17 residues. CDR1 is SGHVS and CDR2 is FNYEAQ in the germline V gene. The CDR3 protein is CASSLEGEPSSYNEQYF. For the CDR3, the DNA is TGTGCCAGCAGCTTAGAGGGGGAACCTAGCTCCTACAATGAGCAGTACTTC.

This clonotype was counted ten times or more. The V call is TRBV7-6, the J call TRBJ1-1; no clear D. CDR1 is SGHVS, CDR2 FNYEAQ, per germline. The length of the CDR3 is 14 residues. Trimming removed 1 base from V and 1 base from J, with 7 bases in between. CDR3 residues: CASSLDPQNTEAFF. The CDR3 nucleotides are TGTGCCAGCAGCTTAGATCCGCAGAACACTGAAGCTTTCTTT. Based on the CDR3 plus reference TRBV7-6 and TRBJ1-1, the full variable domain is GAGVSQSPRYKVTKRGQDVALRCDPISGHVSLYWYRQALGQGPEFLTYFNYEAQQDKSGLPNDRFSAERPEGSISTLTIQRTEQRDSAMYRCASSLDPQNTEAFFGQGTRLTVV.

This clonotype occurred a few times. The CDR3 loop is CAWSVGGGGNIQYF. In nucleotides, the CDR3 is TGTGCCTGGAGTGTGGGGGGCGGGGGGAACATTCAGTACTTC. V and J are TRBV30 and TRBJ2-4, with TRBD2 matching over 8 bases. With V trimmed by 0 bases and J by 7 bases, 5 bases remained unmatched. Germline-derived CDR1 and CDR2 are GTSNPN and SVGIG (reference sequence). There are 14 residues in the CDR3. Using reference TRBV30 and TRBJ2-4 for the parts outside the CDR3, the full variable domain is SQTIHQWPATLVQPVGSPLSLECTVEGTSNPNLYWYRQAAGRGLQLLFYSVGIGQISSEVPQNLSASRPQDRQFILSSKKLLLSDSGFYLCAWSVGGGGNIQYFGAGTRLSVL.

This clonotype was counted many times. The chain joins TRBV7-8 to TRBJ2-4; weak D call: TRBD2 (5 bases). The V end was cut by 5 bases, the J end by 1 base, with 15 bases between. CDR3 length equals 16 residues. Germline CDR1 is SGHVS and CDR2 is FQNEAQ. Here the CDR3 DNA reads TGTGCCAGCAGCCCAGCGGCCTCTAGGGCCAAAAACATTCAGTACTTC. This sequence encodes CASSPAASRAKNIQYF. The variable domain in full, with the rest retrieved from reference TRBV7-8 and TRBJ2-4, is GAGVSQSPRYKVAKRGQDVALRCDPISGHVSLFWYQQALGQGPEFLTYFQNEAQLDKSGLPSDRFFAERPEGSVSTLKIQRTQQEDSAVYLCASSPAASRAKNIQYFGAGTRLSVL.

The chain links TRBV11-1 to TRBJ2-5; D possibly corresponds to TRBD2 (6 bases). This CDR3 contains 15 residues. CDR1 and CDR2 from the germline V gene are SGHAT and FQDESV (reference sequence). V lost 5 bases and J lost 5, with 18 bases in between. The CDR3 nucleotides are TGTGCCAGCAGCCCGAGGGACTCGCCGGAGGAGACCCAGTACTTC. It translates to CASSPRDSPEETQYF. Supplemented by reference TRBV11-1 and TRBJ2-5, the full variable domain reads EAEVAQSPRYKITEKSQAVAFWCDPISGHATLYWYRQILGQGPELLVQFQDESVVDDSQLPKDRFSAERLKGVDSTLKIQPAELGDSAMYLCASSPRDSPEETQYFGPGTRLLVL.

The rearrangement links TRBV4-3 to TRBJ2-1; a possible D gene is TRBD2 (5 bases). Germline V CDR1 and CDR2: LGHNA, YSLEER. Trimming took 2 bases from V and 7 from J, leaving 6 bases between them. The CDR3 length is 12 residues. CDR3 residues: CASSQCGNEQFF. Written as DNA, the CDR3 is TGCGCCAGCAGCCAATGCGGGAATGAGCAGTTCTTC.

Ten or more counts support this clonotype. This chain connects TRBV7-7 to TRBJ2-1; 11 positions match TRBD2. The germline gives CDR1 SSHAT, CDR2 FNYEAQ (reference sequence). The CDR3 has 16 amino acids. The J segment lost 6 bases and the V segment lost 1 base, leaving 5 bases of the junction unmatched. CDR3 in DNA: TGTGCCAGCAGCTTAGGGTCTAGCGGGGGGCCCAATGAGCAGTTCTTC. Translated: CASSLGSSGGPNEQFF.

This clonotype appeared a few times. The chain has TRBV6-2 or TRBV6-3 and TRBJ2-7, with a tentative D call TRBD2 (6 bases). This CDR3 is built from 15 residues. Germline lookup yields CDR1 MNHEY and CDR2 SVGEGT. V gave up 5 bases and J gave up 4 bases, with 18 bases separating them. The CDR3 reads CASSRGKNGRYEQYF. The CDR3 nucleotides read TGTGCCAGCAGTAGAGGGAAAAACGGGAGATACGAGCAGTACTTC.

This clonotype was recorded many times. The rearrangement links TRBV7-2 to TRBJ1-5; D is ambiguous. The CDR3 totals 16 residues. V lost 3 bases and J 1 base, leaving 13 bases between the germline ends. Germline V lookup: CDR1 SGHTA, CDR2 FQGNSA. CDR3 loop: CASSFNSRGSNQPQHF. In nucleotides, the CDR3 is TGTGCCAGCAGCTTTAACAGCCGAGGGAGCAATCAGCCCCAGCATTTT.

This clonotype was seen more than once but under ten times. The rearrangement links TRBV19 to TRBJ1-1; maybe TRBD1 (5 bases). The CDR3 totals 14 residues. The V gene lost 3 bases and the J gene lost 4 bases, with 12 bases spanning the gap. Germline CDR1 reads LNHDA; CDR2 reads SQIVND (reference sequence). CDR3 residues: CASSISGSGTEAFF. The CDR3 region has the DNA TGTGCCAGTAGTATTTCAGGGAGTGGCACTGAAGCTTTCTTT.

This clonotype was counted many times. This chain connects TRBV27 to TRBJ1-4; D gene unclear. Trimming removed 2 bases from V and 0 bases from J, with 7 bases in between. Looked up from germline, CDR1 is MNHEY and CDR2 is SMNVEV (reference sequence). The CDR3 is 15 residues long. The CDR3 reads CASSLLRATNEKLFF. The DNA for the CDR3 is TGTGCCAGCAGTTTACTTCGTGCAACTAATGAAAAACTGTTTTTT.

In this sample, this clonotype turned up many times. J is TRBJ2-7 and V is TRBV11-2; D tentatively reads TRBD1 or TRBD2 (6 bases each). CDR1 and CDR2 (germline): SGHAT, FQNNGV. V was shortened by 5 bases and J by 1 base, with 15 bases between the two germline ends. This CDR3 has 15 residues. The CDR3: CASSTPGAGSYEQYF. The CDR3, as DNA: TGTGCCAGCAGCACCCCGGGGGCAGGTTCCTACGAGCAGTACTTC.

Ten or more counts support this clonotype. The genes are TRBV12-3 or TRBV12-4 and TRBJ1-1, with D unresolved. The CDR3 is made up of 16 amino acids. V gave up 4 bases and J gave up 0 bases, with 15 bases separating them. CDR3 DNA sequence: TGTGCCAGCAGTTACGTTGCTGCCGCCCTGAACACTGAAGCTTTCTTT. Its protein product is CASSYVAAALNTEAFF.

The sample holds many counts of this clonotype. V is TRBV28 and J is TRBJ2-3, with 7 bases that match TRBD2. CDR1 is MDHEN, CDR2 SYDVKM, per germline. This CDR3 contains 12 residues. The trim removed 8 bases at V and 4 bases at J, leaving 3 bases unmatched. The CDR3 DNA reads TGTGCCAGCGCTAGCGGATCAGATACGCAGTATTTT. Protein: CASASGSDTQYF. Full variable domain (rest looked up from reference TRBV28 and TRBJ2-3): DVKVTQSSRYLVKRTGEKVFLECVQDMDHENMFWYRQDPGLGLRLIYFSYDVKMKEKGDIPEGYSVSREKKERFSLILESASTNQTSMYLCASASGSDTQYFGPGTRLTVL.

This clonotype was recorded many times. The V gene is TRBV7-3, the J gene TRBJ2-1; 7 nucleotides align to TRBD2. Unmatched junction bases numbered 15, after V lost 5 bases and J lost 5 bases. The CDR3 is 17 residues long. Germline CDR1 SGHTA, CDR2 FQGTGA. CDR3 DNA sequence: TGTGCCAGCAGCAAAACGGGGAGGGCTACCAATGACAATGAGCAGTTCTTC. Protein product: CASSKTGRATNDNEQFF. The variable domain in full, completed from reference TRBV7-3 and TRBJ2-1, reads GAGVSQTPSNKVTEKGKYVELRCDPISGHTALYWYRQSLGQGPEFLIYFQGTGAADDSGLPNDRFFAVRPEGSVSTLKIQRTERGDSAVYLCASSKTGRATNDNEQFFGPGTRLTVL.

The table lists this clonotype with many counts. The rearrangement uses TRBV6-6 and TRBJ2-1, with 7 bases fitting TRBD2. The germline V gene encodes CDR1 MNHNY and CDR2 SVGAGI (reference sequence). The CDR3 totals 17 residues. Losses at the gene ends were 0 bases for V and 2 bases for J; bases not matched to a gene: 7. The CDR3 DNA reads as TGTGCCAGCAGTTACTCGGGAGGGTTTGGGGCCTACAATGAGCAGTTCTTC. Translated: CASSYSGGFGAYNEQFF.